The clone carrying this T cell receptor (beta chain) was counted between two and nine times. Its antigen remains unidentified. This entry belongs to a study of T cell repertoires in cytomegalovirus infection. This CDR3 has 14 amino acids. Trimming pared 2 bases from V and 0 bases from J, leaving 7 bases between. CDR1 is SGHVS and CDR2 is FQNEAQ in the germline V gene. TCRdb itself ran the reads through MiXCR, one entry per CDR3 protein. Altogether about 220,000 distinct CDR3 sequences are present, roughly two fifths being singletons, with the ten largest covering roughly three fifths. The material was CD8+ T cells from cultured PBMCs, obtained from culture after CMV antigen stimulation. The TCR sequence derives from a human donor in good health (CMV status not recorded). Some clones in this sample may be carry-over from other donors' samples. The V call is TRBV7-8, the J call TRBJ1-2; no reliable D call. The CDR3 loop reads CASSLKLANYGYTF. The DNA for the CDR3 is TGTGCCAGCAGCTTAAAGTTAGCTAACTATGGCTACACCTTC.